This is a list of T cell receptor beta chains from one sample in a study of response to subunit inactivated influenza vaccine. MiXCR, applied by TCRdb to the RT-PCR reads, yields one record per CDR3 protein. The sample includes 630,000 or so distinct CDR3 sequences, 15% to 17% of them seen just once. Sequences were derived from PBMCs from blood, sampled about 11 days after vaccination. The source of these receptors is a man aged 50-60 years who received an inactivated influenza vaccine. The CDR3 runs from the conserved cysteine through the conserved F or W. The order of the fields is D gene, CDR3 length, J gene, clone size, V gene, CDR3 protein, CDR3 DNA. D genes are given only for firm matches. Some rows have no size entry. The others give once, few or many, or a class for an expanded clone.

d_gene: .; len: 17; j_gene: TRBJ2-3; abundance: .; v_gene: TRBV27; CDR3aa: CASSPDTGAQYTDTQYF; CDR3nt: TGTGCCAGCAGTCCCGATACCGGGGCCCAATACACAGATACGCAGTATTTT
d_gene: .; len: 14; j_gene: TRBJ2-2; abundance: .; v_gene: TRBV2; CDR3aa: CASSEGLNTGELFF; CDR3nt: TGTGCCAGCTCAGAGGGATTAAACACCGGGGAGCTGTTTTTT
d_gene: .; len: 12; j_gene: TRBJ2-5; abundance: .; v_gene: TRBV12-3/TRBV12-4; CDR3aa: CASRATEETQYF; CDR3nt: TGTGCCAGCAGGGCGACAGAAGAGACCCAGTACTTC
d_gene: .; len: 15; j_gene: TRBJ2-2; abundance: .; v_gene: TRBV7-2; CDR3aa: CASSGTNLNTGELFF; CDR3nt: TGTGCCAGCAGCGGTACTAACTTGAACACCGGGGAGCTGTTTTTT
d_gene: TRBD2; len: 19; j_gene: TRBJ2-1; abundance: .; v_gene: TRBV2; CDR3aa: CTRSLRLAGGRYSYNEQFF; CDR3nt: TGTACCCGCAGTTTAAGGCTAGCGGGAGGGCGATACTCCTACAATGAGCAGTTCTTC
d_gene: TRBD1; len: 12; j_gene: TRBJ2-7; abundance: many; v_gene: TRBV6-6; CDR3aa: CASSTTGAEQYF; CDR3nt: TGTGCCAGCAGTACAACAGGGGCCGAGCAGTACTTC
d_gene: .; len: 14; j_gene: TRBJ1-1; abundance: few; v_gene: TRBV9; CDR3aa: CASSVEQLNTEAFF; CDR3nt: TGTGCCAGCAGCGTAGAGCAGCTCAACACTGAAGCTTTCTTT
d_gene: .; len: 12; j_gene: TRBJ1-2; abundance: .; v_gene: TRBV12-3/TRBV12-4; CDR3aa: CASSLPPGPLTF; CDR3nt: TGTGCCAGCAGTTTACCTCCCGGCCCTCTCACCTTC
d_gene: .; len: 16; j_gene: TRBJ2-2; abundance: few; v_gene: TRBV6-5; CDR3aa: CASSYSLTGNTGELFF; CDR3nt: TGTGCCAGCAGTTACTCGCTGACAGGGAACACCGGGGAGCTGTTTTTT
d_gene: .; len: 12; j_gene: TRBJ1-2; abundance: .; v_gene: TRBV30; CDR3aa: CAWSPGGYGYTF; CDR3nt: TGTGCCTGGAGCCCAGGTGGCTATGGCTACACCTTC
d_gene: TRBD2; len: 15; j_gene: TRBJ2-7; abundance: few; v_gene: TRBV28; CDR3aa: CASSLPAGGSYEQYF; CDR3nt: TGTGCCAGCAGTTTACCAGCGGGAGGATCCTACGAGCAGTACTTC
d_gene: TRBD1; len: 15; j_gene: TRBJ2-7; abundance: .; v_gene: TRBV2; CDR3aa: CASSERLTGAREQYF; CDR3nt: TGTGCCAGCAGTGAAAGGTTGACAGGGGCCCGCGAGCAGTACTTC
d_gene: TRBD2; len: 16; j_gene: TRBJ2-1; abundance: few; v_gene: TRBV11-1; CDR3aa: CASSLKAGSSYNEQFF; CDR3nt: TGTGCCAGCAGCTTAAAAGCGGGGAGCTCCTACAATGAGCAGTTCTTC
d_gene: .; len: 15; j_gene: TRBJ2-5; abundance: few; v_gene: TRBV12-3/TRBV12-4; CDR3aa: CASSSSLGIKETQYF; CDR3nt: .
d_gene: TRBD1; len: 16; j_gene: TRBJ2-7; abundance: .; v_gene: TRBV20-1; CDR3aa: CSATTSGQGGSYEQYF; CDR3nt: TGCAGTGCTACCACCTCGGGACAGGGGGGGTCCTACGAGCAGTACTTC
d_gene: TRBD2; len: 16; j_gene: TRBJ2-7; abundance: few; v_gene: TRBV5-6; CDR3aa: CASSLALPGGVYEQYF; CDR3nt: TGTGCCAGCAGCTTGGCCCTTCCGGGAGGGGTCTACGAGCAGTACTTC
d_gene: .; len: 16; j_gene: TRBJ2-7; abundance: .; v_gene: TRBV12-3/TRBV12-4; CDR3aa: CASSLGGGPSSYEQYF; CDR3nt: TGTGCCAGCAGTTTGGGAGGAGGTCCGAGCTCCTACGAGCAGTACTTC
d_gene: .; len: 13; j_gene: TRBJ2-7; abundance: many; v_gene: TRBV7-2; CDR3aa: CASSLVGVGEQYF; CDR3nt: TGTGCCAGCAGCTTAGTCGGGGTCGGCGAGCAGTACTTC
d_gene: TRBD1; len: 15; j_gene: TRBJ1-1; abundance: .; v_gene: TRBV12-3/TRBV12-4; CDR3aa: CASSRPGQSGREAFF; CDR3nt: TGTGCCAGCAGTAGACCGGGACAGAGTGGCCGTGAAGCTTTCTTT
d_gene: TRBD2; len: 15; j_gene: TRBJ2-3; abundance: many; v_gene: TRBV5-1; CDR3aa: CASSLAGPRTDTQYF; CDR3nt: TGCGCCAGCAGCTTAGCGGGACCACGCACAGATACGCAGTATTTT
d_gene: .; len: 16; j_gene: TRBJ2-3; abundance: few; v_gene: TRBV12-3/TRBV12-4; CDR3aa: CASSFRLPFPRDTQYF; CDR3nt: TGTGCCAGCAGTTTCAGGCTACCCTTTCCCAGAGATACGCAGTATTTT
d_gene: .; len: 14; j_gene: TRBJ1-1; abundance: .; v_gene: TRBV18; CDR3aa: CASSQRDQNTEAFF; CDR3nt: TGTGCCAGCTCACAGCGAGACCAGAACACTGAAGCTTTCTTT
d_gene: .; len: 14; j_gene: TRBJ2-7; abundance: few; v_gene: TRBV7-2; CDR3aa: CASSTLALSYEQYF; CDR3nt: TGTGCCAGCAGCACCCTAGCGCTCTCCTACGAGCAGTACTTC
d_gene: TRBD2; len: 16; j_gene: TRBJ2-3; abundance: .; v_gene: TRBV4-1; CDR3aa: CASSQSPAGVRDTQYF; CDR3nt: TGCGCCAGCAGCCAATCTCCAGCGGGGGTTCGGGATACGCAGTATTTT
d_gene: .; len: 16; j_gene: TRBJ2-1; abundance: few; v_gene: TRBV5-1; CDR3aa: CASSSFRASDYNEQFF; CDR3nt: TGCGCCAGCAGCTCATTTCGGGCTAGCGATTACAATGAGCAGTTCTTC
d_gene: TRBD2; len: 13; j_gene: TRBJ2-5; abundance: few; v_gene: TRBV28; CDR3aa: CASLAGIQETQYF; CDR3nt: TGTGCCAGCCTAGCGGGGATCCAAGAGACCCAGTACTTC
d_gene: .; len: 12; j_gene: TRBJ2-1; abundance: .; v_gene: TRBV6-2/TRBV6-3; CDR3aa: CASSWIGPEQFF; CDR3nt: TGTGCCAGCAGTTGGATAGGGCCTGAGCAGTTCTTC
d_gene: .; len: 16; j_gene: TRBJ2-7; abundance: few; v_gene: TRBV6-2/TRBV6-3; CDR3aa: CASSYPGLRSSYEQYF; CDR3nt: TGTGCCAGCAGTTACCCCGGGCTGCGCAGCTCCTACGAGCAGTACTTC
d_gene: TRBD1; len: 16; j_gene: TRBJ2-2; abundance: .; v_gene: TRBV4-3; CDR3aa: CASSQEQGTVTGELFF; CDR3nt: TGCGCCAGCAGCCAAGAACAAGGGACAGTCACCGGGGAGCTGTTTTTT
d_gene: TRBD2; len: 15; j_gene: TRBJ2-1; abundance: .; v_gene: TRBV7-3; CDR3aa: CASSLTTSGGNEQFF; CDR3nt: TGTGCCAGCAGCTTAACGACTTCGGGAGGCAATGAGCAGTTCTTC
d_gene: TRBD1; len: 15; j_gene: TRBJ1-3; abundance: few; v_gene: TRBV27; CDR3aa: CASSPVDRGGNTIYF; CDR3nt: TGTGCCAGCAGCCCCGTTGACAGGGGAGGAAACACCATATATTTT
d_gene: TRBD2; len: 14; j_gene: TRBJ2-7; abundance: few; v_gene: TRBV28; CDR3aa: CASSSTSGRYEQYF; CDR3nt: TGTGCCAGCAGTTCTACTAGCGGGAGGTACGAGCAGTACTTC
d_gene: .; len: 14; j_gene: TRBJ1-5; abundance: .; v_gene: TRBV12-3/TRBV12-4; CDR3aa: CASSLGGTNQPQHF; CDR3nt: TGTGCCAGCAGTTTGGGGGGAACGAATCAGCCCCAGCATTTT
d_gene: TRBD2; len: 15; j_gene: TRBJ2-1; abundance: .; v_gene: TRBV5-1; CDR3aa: CASRPGTSGGQKQFF; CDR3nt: TGCGCCAGCAGGCCCGGGACTAGCGGGGGCCAAAAGCAGTTCTTC
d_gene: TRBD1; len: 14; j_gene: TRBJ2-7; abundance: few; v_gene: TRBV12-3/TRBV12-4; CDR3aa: CASSSTGILHEQYF; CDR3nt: TGTGCCAGCAGTTCGACAGGGATCTTGCACGAGCAGTACTTC
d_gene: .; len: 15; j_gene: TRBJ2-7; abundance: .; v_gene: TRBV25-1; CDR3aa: CASSAGWGRFYEQYF; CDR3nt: TGTGCCAGCAGTGCGGGCTGGGGGAGATTCTACGAGCAGTACTTC
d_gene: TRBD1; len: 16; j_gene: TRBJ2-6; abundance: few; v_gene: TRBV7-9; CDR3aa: CASSLPTGSGANVLTF; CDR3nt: TGTGCCAGCAGCCTTCCGACAGGGTCTGGGGCCAACGTCCTGACTTTC
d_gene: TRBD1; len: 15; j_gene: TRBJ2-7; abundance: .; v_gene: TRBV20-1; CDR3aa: CSASAPLTGSNEQYF; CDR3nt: TGCAGTGCTAGCGCCCCCCTGACAGGGTCTAACGAGCAGTACTTC
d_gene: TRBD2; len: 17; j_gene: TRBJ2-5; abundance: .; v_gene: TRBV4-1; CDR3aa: CASSQAGAGGRGETQYF; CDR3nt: TGCGCCAGCAGCCAAGCCGGTGCGGGGGGGCGAGGGGAGACCCAGTACTTC
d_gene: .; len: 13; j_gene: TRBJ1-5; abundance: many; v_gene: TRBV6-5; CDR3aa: CASSYQVNQPQHF; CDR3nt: TGTGCCAGCAGTTACCAGGTCAATCAGCCCCAGCATTTT
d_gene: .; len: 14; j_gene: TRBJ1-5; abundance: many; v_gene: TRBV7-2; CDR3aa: CASSVTGQNQPQHF; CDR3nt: TGTGCCAGCAGCGTTACAGGGCAGAATCAGCCCCAGCATTTT